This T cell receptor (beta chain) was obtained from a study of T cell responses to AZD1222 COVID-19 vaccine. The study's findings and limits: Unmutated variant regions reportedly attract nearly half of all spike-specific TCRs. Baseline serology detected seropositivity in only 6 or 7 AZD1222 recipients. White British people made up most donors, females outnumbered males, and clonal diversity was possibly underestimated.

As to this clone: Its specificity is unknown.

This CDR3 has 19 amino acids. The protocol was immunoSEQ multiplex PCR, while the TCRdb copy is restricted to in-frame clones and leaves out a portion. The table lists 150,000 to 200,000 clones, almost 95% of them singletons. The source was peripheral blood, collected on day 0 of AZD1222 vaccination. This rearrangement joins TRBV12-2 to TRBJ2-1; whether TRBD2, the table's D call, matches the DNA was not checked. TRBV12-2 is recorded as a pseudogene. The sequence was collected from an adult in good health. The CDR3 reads CASRLVHSGGPNLWGEQFF. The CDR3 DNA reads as TGTGCAAGTCGCTTAGTCCATTCCGGGGGTCCAAACCTCTGGGGTGAGCAGTTCTTC.